This TCR beta chain came from a study of neurological immune-mediated disorders. Germline CDR1 and CDR2: KGHDR and SFDVKD. Trimming removed 2 bases from V and 1 base from J, with 11 bases in between. This CDR3 region has 16 residues. This clonotype showed up many times. One entry per CDR3 protein, called by TCRdb with MiXCR from the 5' RACE reads. In the table there are tens of thousands of distinct CDR3 sequences, about 9.3% of which are singletons. The TCR was taken from an older man with HTLV-1-associated myelopathy (HAM/TSP). What was sequenced was PBMCs. The chain couples TRBV24-1 to TRBJ2-4, with D unresolved. The CDR3 DNA reads as TGTGCCACCAGTGATTCCGCCGCAGTCGCCAAAAACATTCAGTACTTC. Protein sequence: CATSDSAAVAKNIQYF.